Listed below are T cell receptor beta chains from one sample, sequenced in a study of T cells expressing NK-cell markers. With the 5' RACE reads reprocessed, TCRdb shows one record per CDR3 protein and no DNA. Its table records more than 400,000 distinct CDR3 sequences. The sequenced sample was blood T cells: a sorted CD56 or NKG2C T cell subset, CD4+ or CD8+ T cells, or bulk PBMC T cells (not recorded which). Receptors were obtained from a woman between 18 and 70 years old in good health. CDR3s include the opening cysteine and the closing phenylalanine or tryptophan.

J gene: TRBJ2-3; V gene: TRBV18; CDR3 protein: CASSLGTSGNPDTQYF
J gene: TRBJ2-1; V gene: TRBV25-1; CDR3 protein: CASRGDASGEYNEQFF
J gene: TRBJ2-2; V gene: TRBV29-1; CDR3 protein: CSVGQYVNAGELFF
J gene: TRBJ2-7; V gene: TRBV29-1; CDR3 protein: CSVESGRRYEQYF
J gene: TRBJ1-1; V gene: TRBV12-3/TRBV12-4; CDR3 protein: CASSPSPQGQAFF
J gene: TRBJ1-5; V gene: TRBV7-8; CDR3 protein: CASSITGTVLADNQPQHF
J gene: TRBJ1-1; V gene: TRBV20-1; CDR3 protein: CSATVRAFQEAFF
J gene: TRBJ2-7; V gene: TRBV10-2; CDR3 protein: CASPERTSEDSYEQYF
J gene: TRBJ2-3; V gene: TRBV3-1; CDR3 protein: CASSPEAWRGTQYF
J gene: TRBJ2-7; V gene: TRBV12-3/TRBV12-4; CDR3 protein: CASSLVGQGYEQYF
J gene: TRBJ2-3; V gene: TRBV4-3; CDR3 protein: CASSQGDSAGHTDTQYF
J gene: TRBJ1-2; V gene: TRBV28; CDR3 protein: CASSPTDREVRGYTF
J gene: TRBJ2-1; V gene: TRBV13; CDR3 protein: CASSLDPRSGIYNEQFF
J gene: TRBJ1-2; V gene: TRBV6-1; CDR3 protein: CASIRDSRGYGYTF
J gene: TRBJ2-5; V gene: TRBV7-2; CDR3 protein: CASGPGGRQETQYF
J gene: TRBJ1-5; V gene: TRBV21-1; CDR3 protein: CASSKALGMGENQPQHF
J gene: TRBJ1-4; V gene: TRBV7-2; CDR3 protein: CASSFDRGLSEKLFF
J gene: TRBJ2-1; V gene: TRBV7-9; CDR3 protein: CASSRVTSGRTNEQFF
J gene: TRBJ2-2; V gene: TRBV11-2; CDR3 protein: CASSTRTTNTGELFF
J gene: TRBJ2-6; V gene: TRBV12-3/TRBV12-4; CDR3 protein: CASSLRIGGANVLTF
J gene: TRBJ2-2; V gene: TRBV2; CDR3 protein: CASGDWENTGELFF
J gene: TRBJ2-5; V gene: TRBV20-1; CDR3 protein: CSARDPSPETQYF
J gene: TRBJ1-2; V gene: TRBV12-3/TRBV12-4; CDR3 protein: CASRIRDGASYGYTF
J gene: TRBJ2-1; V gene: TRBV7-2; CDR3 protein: CASSNPPRGTYNEQFF
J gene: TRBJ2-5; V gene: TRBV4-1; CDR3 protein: CASSQENREGQTQYF
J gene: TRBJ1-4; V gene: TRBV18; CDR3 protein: CASSEGATNEKLFF
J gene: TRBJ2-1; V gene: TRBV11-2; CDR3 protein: CASSIGDFFTYNEQFF
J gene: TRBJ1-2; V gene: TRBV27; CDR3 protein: CASRDEGAPTNYGYTF
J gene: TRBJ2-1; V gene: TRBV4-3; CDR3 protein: CASSQDEGEQFF
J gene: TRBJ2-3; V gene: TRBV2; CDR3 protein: CASSVRADTQYF
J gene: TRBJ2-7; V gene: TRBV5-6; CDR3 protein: CASSYTDRADEQYF
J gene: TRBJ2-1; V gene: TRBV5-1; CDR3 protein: CASSNPGQGYNEQFF
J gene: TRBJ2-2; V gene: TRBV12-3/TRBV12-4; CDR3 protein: CASSLTKTGELFF
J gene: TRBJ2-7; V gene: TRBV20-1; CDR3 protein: CSARKAYEQYF
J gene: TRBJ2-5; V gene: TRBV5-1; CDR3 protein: CASSSTAGGARGETQYF
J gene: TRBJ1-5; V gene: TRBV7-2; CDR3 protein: CASSPGGVSNQPQHF
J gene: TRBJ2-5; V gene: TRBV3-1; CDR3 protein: CATERGDEETQYF
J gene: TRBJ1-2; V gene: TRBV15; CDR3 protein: CATSKTFDGGYTF
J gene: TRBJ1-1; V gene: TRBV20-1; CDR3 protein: CSASFGGQNTEAFF
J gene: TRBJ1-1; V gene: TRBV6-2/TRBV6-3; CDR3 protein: CASSWDTRAFF
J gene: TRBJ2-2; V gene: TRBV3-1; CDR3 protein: CASSQLRAAGELFF
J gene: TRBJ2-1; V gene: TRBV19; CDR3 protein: CASKQGPYNEQFF